This T cell receptor beta chain was recovered during a study of shared clonotypes between healthy human individuals. Deep level was the assay's run setting. The unsorted PBMC replicate PCRs were performed with 300 ng DNA, 25,000 to 30,000 T cell genomes. The table came from immunoSEQ multiplex PCR; TCRdb's copy has only in-frame clones and leaves some out. The table shows roughly 500,000 clones, with 79% occurring only once. In germline, CDR1 is SGDLS, CDR2 YYNGEE. V was pared by 3 bases and J by 0 bases, with 9 bases between. This CDR3 is 14 amino acids long. Study-level points and caveats: Having only a few donors restricted how much genetic and exposure-history diversity was captured.

As for this clone: Its antigen remains unidentified.

The sequence derives from a woman aged 40 to 50 in good health. Some clones in this sample may be carry-over from other donors' samples. This chain connects TRBV9 to TRBJ1-1; weak D call: TRBD1 (5 bases). Sequencing input: PBMCs. CDR3 amino acids: CASSAQTVNTEAFF. Here the CDR3 DNA reads TGTGCCAGCAGCGCACAGACAGTGAACACTGAAGCTTTCTTT. Full variable domain (remainder filled in from reference TRBV9 and TRBJ1-1): DSGVTQTPKHLITATGQRVTLRCSPRSGDLSVYWYQQSLDQGLQFLIQYYNGEERAKGNILERFSAQQFPDLHSELNLSSLELGDSALYFCASSAQTVNTEAFFGQGTRLTVV.